These 32 T cell receptor beta chains came from one sample sequenced in a study of T cell responses to AZD1222 COVID-19 vaccine. TCRdb keeps only in-frame clones here, not all; method: immunoSEQ multiplex PCR. Among about 120,000 clones listed, 85% to 90% were seen once. The specimen was peripheral blood, collected 28 days after the second AZD1222 dose. These receptors were obtained from an adult who received the AZD1222 COVID-19 vaccine.

The CDR3 protein is CACRGVGETQYF. The CDR3 DNA reads as TGTGCCTGCAGGGGAGTGGGGGAGACCCAGTACTTC. The chain couples TRBV30 to TRBJ2-5; perhaps TRBD1 as D (6 bases). V shed 6 bases and J shed 5 bases, with 13 bases lying between them. Germline V lookup: CDR1 GTSNPN, CDR2 SVGIG (reference sequence). The CDR3 is made up of 12 amino acids.

This sequence joins TRBV3-1 (or the pseudogene TRBV3-2) and TRBJ2-7, with no clear D. The CDR3 runs to 16 residues. Per germline, CDR1 LGHDT and CDR2 YNNKEL (reference sequence). Trimming pared 0 bases from V and 2 bases from J, leaving 14 bases between. The CDR3: CASSQDYHSYTYEQYF. Written as DNA, the CDR3 is TGTGCCAGCAGCCAAGATTATCACAGCTACACCTACGAGCAGTACTTC.

The genes are TRBV14 and TRBJ2-5, with D uncertain. Trimming took off 3 bases at V and 5 bases at J, with 7 bases between the two ends. CDR1 and CDR2 (germline): SGHDN, FVKESK. The CDR3 is 12 amino acids. Here the CDR3 reads CASSHEAETQYF. CDR3 bases: TGTGCCAGCAGCCACGAAGCTGAGACCCAGTACTTC.

V usage is TRBV3-1 (or the pseudogene TRBV3-2) and J usage is TRBJ1-1, with no clear D. Germline V gives CDR1 LGHDT, CDR2 YNNKEL (reference sequence). Trimming removed 0 bases at V and 3 bases at J, with 8 bases between. CDR3 size: 14 residues. CDR3 DNA: TGTGCCAGCAGCCAAGAGGGAGTGGACACTGAAGCTTTCTTT. Translating it yields CASSQEGVDTEAFF.

The J gene is TRBJ1-1, the V gene TRBV6-6; no clear D gene. The CDR3 extends over 11 amino acids. V lost 4 bases and J lost 1, with 1 base in between. The germline V gene encodes CDR1 MNHNY and CDR2 SVGAGI (reference sequence). The DNA for the CDR3 is TGTGCCAGCAGTTGGAACACTGAAGCTTTCTTT. Protein product: CASSWNTEAFF.

The V call is TRBV6-5, the J call TRBJ1-3; D is uncertain. The CDR3 covers 15 residues. The V and J ends lost 4 bases and 2 bases respectively, with 12 bases between them. Germline V gene sequence: CDR1 MNHEY, CDR2 SVGAGI. The CDR3 DNA sequence: TGTGCCAGCAGTTTGGGTAGAACTGCTGGAAACACCATATATTTT. Translated, it gives CASSLGRTAGNTIYF.

This CDR3 reads CASSLTITTGSFRNSPLHF. The CDR3 region has the DNA TGTGCCAGCAGCTTAACTATAACAACCGGCAGCTTCCGTAATTCACCCCTCCACTTT. The chain employs TRBV7-9 and TRBJ1-6; D unclear. The CDR3 loop spans 19 amino acids. Trimming stripped 2 bases from V and 6 bases from J, with 23 bases between. Germline V gives CDR1 SEHNR, CDR2 FQNEAQ (reference sequence). Using reference TRBV7-9 and TRBJ1-6 for the parts outside the CDR3, the full variable domain is DTGVSQNPRHKITKRGQNVTFRCDPISEHNRLYWYRQTLGQGPEFLTYFQNEAQLEKSRLLSDRFSAERPKGSFSTLEIQRTEQGDSAMYLCASSLTITTGSFRNSPLHFGNGTRLTVT.

V usage is TRBV5-1 and J usage is TRBJ2-5, with D perhaps matching TRBD1 (5 bases). The CDR3 is 16 residues long. With 0 bases removed from V and 1 base from J, the gap between germline ends came to 13 bases. Germline CDR1 SGHRS, CDR2 YFSETQ. In DNA, the CDR3 is TGCGCCAGCAGCTTGGCCGCCGTCAGGGTCCAAGAGACCCAGTACTTC. This codes for CASSLAAVRVQETQYF.

DNA for the CDR3: TGTGCCAGCAGTTTGGGCAGCCTTTTGGCTGGTGAAAAACTGTTTTTT. Encoded protein: CASSLGSLLAGEKLFF. This sequence joins TRBV6-5 and TRBJ1-4; D uncertain. The CDR3 length is 16 residues. The V and J ends lost 4 bases and 7 bases respectively, with 19 bases between them. The germline CDR1 and CDR2 sequences are MNHEY and SVGAGI.

The genes are TRBV2 and TRBJ1-2; D gene unclear. From germline, CDR1 is SNHLY and CDR2 FYNNEI. Trimming shortened V by 2 bases and J by 4 bases, and 11 bases separated the two germline ends. The length of the CDR3 is 14 residues. CDR3 residues: CASSESRYLYGYTF. The CDR3 coding sequence is TGTGCCAGCAGTGAATCCAGGTACCTCTATGGCTACACCTTC.

The chain's CDR3 is CASSLFRLGGQETQYF. DNA of the CDR3: TGTGCCAGCAGTTTATTCCGCTTAGGCGGACAAGAGACCCAGTACTTC. The rearrangement joins TRBV27 to TRBJ2-5; D is ambiguous. Germline-derived CDR1 and CDR2 are MNHEY and SMNVEV (reference sequence). V lost 1 base, J lost 2 bases, and 14 bases lay in between. There are 16 residues in the CDR3.

This chain uses TRBV13 with TRBJ1-2; 9 nucleotides line up with TRBD1. The V segment lost 5 bases and the J segment 5 bases; nucleotides outside the gene matches: 9. The CDR3 contains 15 residues. Germline V lookup: CDR1 PRHDT, CDR2 FYEKMQ (reference sequence). In nucleotides, the CDR3 is TGTGCCAGCAGCCAATGGACAGGGGTTTCGTATGGCTACACCTTC. This codes for CASSQWTGVSYGYTF. The full variable domain, with the rest looked up from reference TRBV13 and TRBJ1-2, is AAGVIQSPRHLIKEKRETATLKCYPIPRHDTVYWYQQGPGQDPQFLISFYEKMQSDKGSIPDRFSAQQFSDYHSELNMSSLELGDSALYFCASSQWTGVSYGYTFGSGTRLTVV.

CDR3 sequence reads: CASSYSLAGYNEQFF. CDR3 coding DNA: TGTGCCAGCAGTTACAGCCTAGCGGGGTACAATGAGCAGTTCTTC. The rearrangement uses TRBV6-6 and TRBJ2-1; 9 bases fit TRBD2. The CDR3 runs 15 residues. The germline V gene has CDR1 MNHNY and CDR2 SVGAGI (reference sequence). V lost 2 bases and J lost 4; bases outside the gene matches: 3.

In DNA form, the CDR3 reads TGTGCCAGCTCCCCCACCGGGACCCAAGATACGCAGTATTTT. Protein product: CASSPTGTQDTQYF. The chain joins TRBV6-5 to TRBJ2-3, with D perhaps matching TRBD1 or TRBD2 (5 bases each). CDR1 and CDR2 (germline): MNHEY, SVGAGI. The CDR3 consists of 14 residues. The V gene lost 8 bases and the J gene lost 5 bases, with 17 bases spanning the gap.

The V call is TRBV5-1, the J call TRBJ2-2, with D maybe TRBD1 (5 bases). Trimming removed 2 bases at V and 4 bases at J, with 6 bases between. The CDR3 runs to 13 residues. The germline V gene encodes CDR1 SGHRS and CDR2 YFSETQ. CDR3 in DNA: TGCGCCAGCAGCTTAGACAGCACCGGGGAGCTGTTTTTT. Translation: CASSLDSTGELFF.

This clone has more than one count but fewer than ten. The chain carries TRBV6-4 and TRBJ1-1; D may be TRBD1 (5 bases). V gave up 6 bases and J gave up 8 bases, with 19 bases separating them. This CDR3 is built from 14 residues. Germline assignment: CDR1 MRHNA and CDR2 SNTAGT. The CDR3 loop is CASSGSGERGEAFF. The CDR3 coding sequence is TGTGCCAGCAGCGGTTCGGGGGAGCGGGGGGAAGCTTTCTTT.

This clone was found a few times. Other DNA sequences within the sample encode an identical CDR3. V usage is TRBV29-1 and J usage is TRBJ2-5; 10 nucleotides line up with TRBD1. The J segment lost 5 bases and the V segment lost 6 bases, leaving 3 bases of the junction unmatched. The CDR3 is 12 amino acids. Germline CDR1 is SQVTM and CDR2 is ANQGSEA. CDR3 bases: TGCAGCGTCCCGGGACAGGGGGAGACCCAGTACTTC. Residues: CSVPGQGETQYF.

The genes are TRBV6-2 or TRBV6-3 and TRBJ2-1; no clear D gene. V was clipped by 4 bases and J by 0 bases, with 4 bases between them. The CDR3 has 13 amino acids. Germline loops: CDR1 MNHEY, CDR2 SVGEGT. The CDR3 sequence is CASSWTSYNEQFF. The CDR3 bases are TGTGCCAGCAGTTGGACCTCCTACAATGAGCAGTTCTTC.

This rearrangement joins TRBV3-1 (or the pseudogene TRBV3-2) to TRBJ2-3, with D tentatively TRBD2 (6 bases). The CDR3 runs 17 residues. V was shortened by 1 base and J by 0 bases, with 14 bases between the two germline ends. CDR1 is LGHDT, CDR2 YNNKEL, per germline (reference sequence). CDR3 DNA sequence: TGTGCCAGCAGCCAAGTGCGGGAATCCCGTAGCACAGATACGCAGTATTTT. It encodes CASSQVRESRSTDTQYF.

The rearrangement uses TRBV10-1 and TRBJ2-3; D unclear. The CDR3 extends over 12 amino acids. The V gene's germline CDR1 is WNHNN and CDR2 SYGVQD (reference sequence). Trimming stripped 0 bases from V and 12 bases from J, with 10 bases between. CDR3 in DNA: TGCGCCAGCAGTGAGTCGATCCAATCCCAGTATTTT. Translated, it gives CASSESIQSQYF.

The V and J genes are TRBV7-3 and TRBJ2-2; D is uncertain. V was shortened by 5 bases and J by 0 bases, with 10 bases between the two germline ends. From germline, CDR1 is SGHTA and CDR2 FQGTGA. The CDR3 extends over 15 amino acids. CDR3 bases: TGTGCCAGCAGCCTGGACGGACCGAACACCGGGGAGCTGTTTTTT. Translation gives CASSLDGPNTGELFF. The full variable domain, in which reference TRBV7-3 and TRBJ2-2 provide the parts outside the CDR3, is GAGVSQTPSNKVTEKGKYVELRCDPISGHTALYWYRQSLGQGPEFLIYFQGTGAADDSGLPNDRFFAVRPEGSVSTLKIQRTERGDSAVYLCASSLDGPNTGELFFGEGSRLTVL.

The gene calls are TRBV19 and TRBJ2-6; D is possibly TRBD1 (5 bases). The CDR3 spans 14 residues. V lost 7 bases to trimming and J lost 11 bases, with 18 bases between them. Germline CDR1 and CDR2: LNHDA and SQIVND (reference sequence). CDR3 bases: TGTGCCAGTAATACCCGTTTGGGGCTCTACGTCCTGACTTTC. Protein product: CASNTRLGLYVLTF.

The chain carries TRBV10-3 and TRBJ1-1; D possibly corresponds to TRBD1 (5 bases). Germline loops: CDR1 ENHRY, CDR2 SYGVKD. V shed 1 base and J shed 1 base, with 10 bases lying between them. The CDR3 is 15 amino acids. CDR3: CAISEFGGGNTEAFF. CDR3 bases: TGTGCCATCAGTGAGTTCGGGGGAGGGAACACTGAAGCTTTCTTT.

This clone was found a few times. CDR3 DNA: TGTGCCAGCAGCTTGGGAGGGACTAGCGGGAGCCCCGGGGAGCTGTTTTTT. This gives the protein CASSLGGTSGSPGELFF. The chain recombines TRBV7-7 with TRBJ2-2; 14 bases fit TRBD2. CDR1 is SSHAT, CDR2 FNYEAQ, per germline (reference sequence). The CDR3 totals 17 residues. Trimming at V came to 3 bases and at J to 6 bases, leaving 6 bases not matched to a gene.

V usage is TRBV3-1 (or the pseudogene TRBV3-2) and J usage is TRBJ1-6, with a possible D match to TRBD1 (5 bases). V was shortened by 2 bases and J by 5 bases, with 10 bases between the two germline ends. CDR1 LGHDT and CDR2 YNNKEL come from the germline V gene (reference sequence). The CDR3 covers 15 residues. The CDR3 sequence is CASSQFRQHNSPLHF. The CDR3 coding sequence is TGTGCCAGCAGCCAATTCCGACAGCATAATTCACCCCTCCACTTT.

The V call is TRBV25-1, the J call TRBJ1-2, with D possibly matching TRBD1 (5 bases). The germline V gene has CDR1 MGHDK and CDR2 SYGVNS. V lost 1 base, J lost 7 bases, and 25 bases lay in between. The CDR3 length is 18 residues. CDR3 protein: CASSELREGSGRTAGYTF. The CDR3 DNA reads TGTGCCAGCAGTGAATTAAGAGAGGGGTCCGGACGTACGGCTGGCTACACCTTC.

The chain carries TRBV14 and TRBJ2-5, with D tentatively TRBD1 (5 bases). Trimming stripped 6 bases from V and 2 bases from J, with 10 bases between. CDR1 is SGHDN, CDR2 FVKESK, per germline. This CDR3 contains 13 residues. CDR3 nucleotides: TGTGCCAGCAGTCGACAGATGCAAGAGACCCAGTACTTC. Translated, it gives CASSRQMQETQYF.

CDR3 nucleotide sequence: TGTGCCAGCAGTTATTTCCGGGACAGGGGAAATTCACCCCTCCACTTT. Residues: CASSYFRDRGNSPLHF. The rearrangement uses TRBV9 and TRBJ1-6, with 10 bases that match TRBD1. V lost 5 bases and J lost 7; bases outside the gene matches: 9. This CDR3 comprises 16 residues. Germline CDR1 and CDR2: SGDLS and YYNGEE.

V gene TRBV7-8 combines with J gene TRBJ2-1, with D maybe TRBD2 (6 bases). The CDR3 contains 16 residues. Germline-derived CDR1 and CDR2 are SGHVS and FQNEAQ. Deletions cut 2 bases from V and 1 base from J, with 12 bases between. The CDR3 loop is CASSLLSGVSYNEQFF. In DNA form, the CDR3 reads TGTGCCAGCAGCTTATTGTCGGGAGTTTCCTACAATGAGCAGTTCTTC.

This chain uses TRBV28 with TRBJ1-1; 9 bases fit TRBD1. V dropped 10 bases and J dropped 7; count of bases not matched to a gene: 7. Germline values: CDR1 MDHEN, CDR2 SYDVKM. The CDR3 length is 12 residues. CDR3 amino acids: CATETGQGEAFF. In DNA, the CDR3 is TGTGCCACCGAGACGGGACAGGGTGAAGCTTTCTTT.

The chain couples TRBV18 to TRBJ2-7, with 12 bases lining up with TRBD2. J gave up 9 bases and V 4 bases, and 10 bases lay outside the gene matches. The CDR3 loop spans 15 amino acids. Germline CDR1 and CDR2: KGHSH and LQKENI. CDR3 loop: CASSRTSGTDNGQYF. CDR3 in DNA: TGTGCCAGCTCACGGACTAGCGGGACCGACAACGGGCAGTACTTC.

The rearrangement uses TRBV2 and TRBJ2-7, with D uncertain. The V end was cut by 8 bases, the J end by 2 bases, with 13 bases between. The CDR3 length is 13 residues. From germline, CDR1 is SNHLY and CDR2 FYNNEI. CDR3 in amino acids: CASLIALTYEQYF. The CDR3 DNA follows: TGTGCCAGCCTGATCGCCCTAACCTACGAGCAGTACTTC.